The source of this T cell receptor (beta chain) is a study of tumor-infiltrating lymphocytes in primary liver carcinoma. Per the germline V gene, CDR1 is MNHNS and CDR2 is SASEGT. The CDR3 covers 15 residues. Details on this clonotype: Its antigen is unidentified. At one end the junction does not follow the germline gene, possibly because of a read error.

Total RNA amounting to about 520 ng was the source from which TCR beta cDNA was made with a constant-region primer. ARM-PCR, slightly modified, supplied the TCR beta libraries through three nested multiplex PCR rounds. Both of the initial two PCR rounds ran for about 9 cycles and employed TRBV1-TRBV30 forward primers alongside a C-beta reverse primer. TCRdb analysed the multiplex PCR reads with MiXCR anew, one entry per CDR3 protein. Of more than 85,000 distinct CDR3 sequences listed, roughly 80% were seen once; the top ten hold approximately 20%. The study's findings and limits: A significantly higher top-250-clone fraction was recorded for tumors than for blood (p = 0.039). The study found tumor-adjacent and tumor-blood pairs overlapped less than tumor region pairs.

Joint extraction of RNA and DNA used roughly 18-34 mg of bulk tissue that was unsorted. The rearrangement joins TRBV6-1 to TRBJ1-6; 8 bases agree with TRBD1. The receptor's source is a middle-aged man with primary liver carcinoma and hepatitis B virus infection. Sequenced input: liver tumor tissue from sampling region 3. Described subset: tumor region T3, left-lateral pole. Written as DNA, the CDR3 is TGTGTCAGCATCACGAGACAGGGGACTTATTCACCCCTCCACTTT. Protein product: CVSITRQGTYSPLHF.